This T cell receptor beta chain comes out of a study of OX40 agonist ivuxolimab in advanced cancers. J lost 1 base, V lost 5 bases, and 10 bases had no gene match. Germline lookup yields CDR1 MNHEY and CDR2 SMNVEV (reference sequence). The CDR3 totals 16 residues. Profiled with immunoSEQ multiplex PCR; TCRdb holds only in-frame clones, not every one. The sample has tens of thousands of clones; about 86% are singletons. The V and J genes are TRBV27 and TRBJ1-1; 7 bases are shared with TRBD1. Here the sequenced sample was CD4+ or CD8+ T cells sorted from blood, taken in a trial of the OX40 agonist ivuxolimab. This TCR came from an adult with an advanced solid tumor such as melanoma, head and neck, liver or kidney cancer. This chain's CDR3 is CASSLLTGSRNTEAFF. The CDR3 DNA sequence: TGTGCCAGCAGTCTCCTGACAGGGTCCAGGAACACTGAAGCTTTCTTT.